This T cell receptor beta chain was found in a study of blood T cells in healthy people across ages. This clonotype was observed a handful of times. Its antigen is undetermined. Sample-barcoded 5' priming and a J-beta primer mix drove a second PCR of about 6 to 12 cycles. Sequencing recovered at least 3 million CDR3-containing paired-end reads from each sample. TCRdb re-called the 5' RACE reads with MiXCR, one entry per CDR3 protein. The table has 980,000 or so distinct CDR3 sequences, roughly 48% seen once. Whole-study results and caveats: Long-lived donors exceeded aged donors in naive CD4+ cells and diversity.

The material sequenced was blood. The sequence was obtained from a young man in good health.

The CDR3 is CSALGQGDHEQYF. DNA of the CDR3: TGCAGTGCTTTGGGACAGGGGGACCACGAGCAGTACTTC. The chain employs TRBV20-1 and TRBJ2-7, with TRBD1 identical over 11 bases. The CDR3 extends over 13 amino acids. After removal of 5 bases from V and 5 bases from J, the junction contained 5 bases not matched to a gene. CDR1 and CDR2 (germline): DFQATT, SNEGSKA (reference sequence).